These T cell receptor beta chains were read from a single sample in a study of early T cells in non-severe SARS-CoV-2 infection. TCRdb reanalysed the 5' RACE reads using MiXCR and keeps one entry per CDR3 protein. The table includes about 29,000 distinct CDR3 sequences, roughly 5% detected once. Sequenced: whole blood. Source of these receptors: an adult who was a healthcare worker with PCR-confirmed SARS-CoV-2 infection or an uninfected control (not recorded which). Each CDR3 is given with its conserved first and last residue. The D gene is left open where the match is weak. Some rows have no size entry. The others give once, few or many, or a class for an expanded clone.

J gene	D gene	V gene	clone size	CDR3 protein	CDR3 DNA
TRBJ2-7	NA	TRBV27	few	CASSGLGGLYEQYF	TGTGCCAGCAGTGGGCTTGGAGGCCTCTACGAGCAGTACTTC
TRBJ1-2	TRBD1	TRBV11-2	many	CASSLTTGGGGYTF	TGTGCCAGCAGCTTAACTACAGGGGGTGGCGGCTACACCTTC
TRBJ2-7	TRBD2	TRBV12-3/TRBV12-4	NA	CASSTSGASYEQYF	TGTGCCAGCAGCACAAGCGGGGCCTCCTACGAGCAGTACTTC
TRBJ2-2	TRBD2	TRBV5-1	NA	CASSSLAGVTGELFF	TGCGCCAGCAGCTCACTAGCGGGAGTGACCGGGGAGCTGTTTTTT
TRBJ2-1	TRBD2	TRBV7-6	few	CASSSWTSGKNEQFF	TGTGCCAGCAGCTCCTGGACTAGCGGGAAAAATGAGCAGTTCTTC
TRBJ2-1	TRBD1	TRBV6-5	many	CASRKTGGSNEQFF	TGTGCCAGCAGAAAAACAGGGGGCTCCAATGAGCAGTTCTTC
TRBJ2-1	NA	TRBV28	few	CASSAGTYNEQFF	TGTGCCAGCAGCGCCGGGACCTACAATGAGCAGTTCTTC
TRBJ2-7	NA	TRBV6-1	many	CASSFPKTNGDEQYF	TGTGCCAGCAGTTTTCCTAAGACAAACGGGGACGAGCAGTACTTC
TRBJ2-4	NA	TRBV29-1	few	CSVDPGENIQYF	TGCAGCGTTGATCCCGGGGAAAACATTCAGTACTTC
TRBJ1-5	NA	TRBV20-1	many	CSARADRNQPQHF	TGCAGTGCTAGAGCCGACCGGAATCAGCCCCAGCATTTT
TRBJ1-1	TRBD1	TRBV7-6	NA	CASSLGQGDKAFF	TGTGCCAGCAGCTTAGGGCAGGGGGACAAAGCTTTCTTT
TRBJ2-2	TRBD2	TRBV20-1	many	CSAQLAGTPYAGELFF	TGCAGTGCTCAACTAGCGGGAACCCCTTATGCCGGGGAGCTGTTTTTT
TRBJ1-1	NA	TRBV5-1	few	CASSTSGRSNTEAFF	TGCGCCAGCAGCACAAGCGGCAGGAGTAACACTGAAGCTTTCTTT
TRBJ2-7	TRBD2	TRBV7-2	many	CASSLDSGRASTEQYF	TGTGCCAGCAGCTTAGACAGCGGGAGGGCCAGTACCGAGCAGTACTTC
TRBJ2-7	NA	TRBV3-1	many	CASSQLSYEQYF	TGTGCCAGCAGCCAATTGTCCTACGAGCAGTACTTC
TRBJ1-2	NA	TRBV28	many	CASRLQGTYGYTF	TGTGCCAGCAGACTTCAGGGAACCTATGGCTACACCTTC
TRBJ2-3	TRBD1	TRBV5-5	many	CASSGRDRRLSTDTQYF	TGTGCCAGCAGCGGCCGGGACAGGAGGCTCAGCACAGATACGCAGTATTTT
TRBJ1-1	NA	TRBV6-5	many	CATRAGAYTEAFF	TGTGCCACCCGCGCAGGGGCTTACACTGAAGCTTTCTTT
TRBJ2-3	TRBD1	TRBV28	many	CASSLRGQSTDTQYF	TGTGCCAGCAGTTTAAGGGGGCAGAGCACAGATACGCAGTATTTT
TRBJ1-3	NA	TRBV12-3/TRBV12-4	many	CASSPTVGGSGNTIYF	TGTGCCAGCAGTCCGACCGTGGGGGGATCTGGAAACACCATATATTTT
TRBJ2-3	NA	TRBV7-6	many	CASSLTASASTDTQYF	TGTGCCAGCAGCTTAACGGCCAGCGCAAGCACAGATACGCAGTATTTT
TRBJ1-1	TRBD1	TRBV20-1	many	CSATGGGMNTEAFF	TGCAGTGCTACAGGAGGGGGCATGAACACTGAAGCTTTCTTT
TRBJ1-2	NA	TRBV11-2	many	CASRSYRTPGDMFGYTF	TGTGCCAGCCGCTCGTACAGGACCCCGGGAGATATGTTTGGCTACACCTTC
TRBJ1-5	NA	TRBV29-1	medium-sized	CSARSGQPNQPQHF	TGCAGCGCCCGAAGTGGACAGCCTAATCAGCCCCAGCATTTT
TRBJ2-1	TRBD2	TRBV29-1	many	CSVRLAGDLYNEQFF	TGCAGCGTTAGACTAGCGGGAGACCTCTACAATGAGCAGTTCTTC
TRBJ1-2	NA	TRBV20-1	many	CSAAADWNYGYTF	TGCAGTGCGGCAGCGGACTGGAACTATGGCTACACCTTC
TRBJ2-1	NA	TRBV20-1	few	CSAEKDPPVNEQFF	TGCAGTGCCGAAAAGGACCCCCCGGTCAATGAGCAGTTCTTC
TRBJ2-1	NA	TRBV6-5	many	CASSTQGQISYNEQFF	TGTGCCAGCAGTACCCAAGGACAGATATCCTACAATGAGCAGTTCTTC
TRBJ1-2	NA	TRBV21-1	few	CASSKEKDRRAYGYTF	TGTGCCAGCAGCAAAGAGAAGGACAGGCGCGCCTATGGCTACACCTTC
TRBJ1-2	TRBD1	TRBV7-2	many	CASSPKAGTGYGYTF	TGTGCCAGCAGCCCTAAGGCCGGGACAGGGTATGGCTACACCTTC
TRBJ2-1	NA	TRBV2	many	CASSQILRGYNEQFF	TGTGCCAGCAGTCAAATTTTAAGGGGGTACAATGAGCAGTTCTTC
TRBJ2-1	NA	TRBV29-1	NA	CSVQGLSYNEQFF	TGCAGCGTACAGGGCCTCTCCTACAATGAGCAGTTCTTC
TRBJ1-2	NA	TRBV20-1	many	CSARDSAGNNYGYTF	TGCAGTGCTAGAGATTCAGCAGGGAATAACTATGGCTACACCTTC
TRBJ2-1	NA	TRBV11-2	NA	CASSLEGNEQFF	TGTGCCAGCAGCTTAGAGGGGAATGAGCAGTTCTTC
TRBJ2-5	TRBD1	TRBV7-6	medium-sized	CASSTLTGQETQYF	TGTGCCAGCAGCACATTGACAGGGCAAGAGACCCAGTACTTC
TRBJ2-7	NA	TRBV11-3	medium-sized	CASSPSSRRDEQYF	TGTGCCAGCAGCCCCTCTAGCCGGCGCGACGAGCAGTACTTC
TRBJ1-6	NA	TRBV28	many	CASSLWPNSPLHF	TGTGCCAGCAGTTTATGGCCCAATTCACCCCTCCACTTT
TRBJ1-1	TRBD1	TRBV16	many	CASSQETGWTEAFF	TGTGCCAGCAGCCAAGAGACAGGGTGGACTGAAGCTTTCTTT
TRBJ2-3	NA	TRBV28	many	CASTLTTSPTDTQYF	TGTGCCAGCACCTTAACGACGAGCCCCACAGATACGCAGTATTTT
TRBJ1-2	NA	TRBV4-1	many	CASSQEFGLDYGYTF	TGCGCCAGCAGCCAAGAGTTTGGGCTTGACTATGGCTACACCTTC
TRBJ2-3	NA	TRBV10-3	NA	CAISEGIQDTQYF	TGTGCCATCAGTGAGGGAATTCAAGATACGCAGTATTTT
TRBJ1-4	NA	TRBV7-9	many	CASSPGPRELFF	TGTGCCAGCAGTCCGGGTCCCCGGGAACTGTTTTTT
TRBJ2-1	NA	TRBV7-9	many	CASSFDTTGVGSNEQFF	TGTGCCAGCAGCTTCGATACGACGGGGGTCGGATCGAATGAGCAGTTCTTC
TRBJ1-1	NA	TRBV20-1	many	CSARKTFEAFF	TGCAGTGCTAGAAAGACTTTTGAAGCTTTCTTT
TRBJ2-7	TRBD1	TRBV6-5	many	CASSYGQGGSYEQYF	TGTGCCAGCAGTTACGGACAGGGGGGCTCCTACGAGCAGTACTTC
TRBJ2-7	NA	TRBV7-2	NA	CASSPAMRQDSYEQYF	TGTGCCAGCAGCCCCGCCATGCGCCAGGACTCCTACGAGCAGTACTTC
TRBJ2-1	TRBD2	TRBV20-1	many	CSARKIGRDSYNEQFF	TGCAGTGCTAGAAAGATCGGGAGGGACTCCTACAATGAGCAGTTCTTC
TRBJ2-3	NA	TRBV12-3/TRBV12-4	many	CASSHLELLAQYF	TGTGCCAGCAGCCACTTAGAGCTTCTAGCGCAGTATTTT
TRBJ1-1	NA	TRBV29-1	NA	CSVELVRARTEAFF	TGCAGCGTTGAACTGGTCAGGGCTCGGACTGAAGCTTTCTTT
TRBJ1-1	NA	TRBV12-3/TRBV12-4	few	CASSPRQVWLMENTEAFF	TGTGCCAGCAGTCCCCGACAGGTTTGGTTGATGGAGAACACTGAAGCTTTCTTT
TRBJ2-7	TRBD1	TRBV27	many	CASSLRRGSGEQYF	TGTGCCAGCAGTTTACGCAGGGGGAGCGGCGAGCAGTACTTC
TRBJ2-3	NA	TRBV7-3	many	CASSLLRTDTQYF	TGTGCCAGCAGCTTACTTCGCACAGATACGCAGTATTTT
TRBJ2-5	TRBD1	TRBV7-8	many	CASSLRTGQETQYF	TGTGCCAGCAGCTTAAGGACAGGGCAAGAGACCCAGTACTTC
TRBJ2-7	NA	TRBV6-5	many	CASRAKYEQYF	TGTGCCAGCAGGGCTAAATACGAGCAGTACTTC